The 14 T cell receptor beta chains below were found in one sample sequenced in a study of T cells in localized non-small cell lung cancer. Generated by immunoSEQ multiplex PCR, the TCRdb table keeps only in-frame clones and is missing some. The table lists about 20,000 clones, approximately 91% of them singletons. The material sequenced was peripheral blood, taken before any cancer treatment. The receptor source for this set is a man between 40 and 70 years old with stage I lung adenocarcinoma.

V gene TRBV5-1 combines with J gene TRBJ2-7; D is uncertain. CDR1 and CDR2 (germline): SGHRS, YFSETQ. V lost 2 bases, J lost 6 bases, and 12 bases lay in between. The CDR3 is made up of 13 amino acids. The CDR3 nucleotides are TGCGCCAGCAGCTTTAACAGACAAGGCGAGCAGTACTTC. Translated: CASSFNRQGEQYF.

The V and J genes are TRBV5-1 and TRBJ2-7; 7 positions agree with TRBD1. The ends lost 1 base at V and 5 bases at J; junction bases unmatched: 6. The germline V gene encodes CDR1 SGHRS and CDR2 YFSETQ. The CDR3 has 14 residues. The CDR3 sequence: CASSLRDRSHEQYF. CDR3 nucleotide sequence: TGCGCCAGCAGCTTGAGGGACAGATCTCACGAGCAGTACTTC.

The V and J genes are TRBV5-1 and TRBJ1-1; TRBD1 might be the D (6 bases). Germline values: CDR1 SGHRS, CDR2 YFSETQ. V was cut by 0 bases and J by 0 bases, with 12 bases left in between. The CDR3 contains 16 residues. The CDR3 spells CASSLEGGWVNTEAFF. Written as DNA, the CDR3 is TGCGCCAGCAGCTTGGAAGGGGGTTGGGTGAACACTGAAGCTTTCTTT.

The chain is built from TRBV19 and TRBJ2-7; maybe TRBD2 (5 bases). In germline, CDR1 is LNHDA, CDR2 SQIVND (reference sequence). The CDR3 has 15 amino acids. The V and J ends lost 6 bases and 3 bases respectively, with 18 bases between them. CDR3 DNA sequence: TGTGCCAGTAGCCCCTACCCCGGGGTAGGCTACGAGCAGTACTTC. Its translation: CASSPYPGVGYEQYF.

This sequence joins TRBV10-3 and TRBJ2-1; tentatively, D is TRBD1 (6 bases). The germline V gene encodes CDR1 ENHRY and CDR2 SYGVKD. The CDR3 runs 13 residues. V lost 8 bases, J lost 7 bases, and 15 bases lay in between. This chain's CDR3 is CAIFDRPGNEQFF. In DNA, the CDR3 is TGTGCCATCTTTGACAGGCCAGGTAATGAGCAGTTCTTC.

This clone was counted only a few times. V gene TRBV18 combines with J gene TRBJ1-2; no firm D call. CDR3 size: 16 residues. V dropped 0 bases and J dropped 2 bases, with 13 bases sitting between them. The germline V gene encodes CDR1 KGHSH and CDR2 LQKENI. CDR3 bases: TGTGCCAGCTCACCACCACTACAAGCGGGGAACTATGGCTACACCTTC. It yields the protein CASSPPLQAGNYGYTF.

V and J are TRBV10-3 and TRBJ2-7; either TRBD1 or TRBD2 may supply D (6 bases each). CDR3 length: 13 residues. The germline V gene encodes CDR1 ENHRY and CDR2 SYGVKD. Trimming removed 10 bases at V and 7 bases at J, with 20 bases between. CDR3 nucleotide sequence: TGTGCCACCTCTAGGGGGAGGTCTGAAGAGCAGTACTTC. Its protein is CATSRGRSEEQYF.

This clone was seen just once. V is TRBV7-7 and J is TRBJ2-5; 9 bases line up with TRBD2. CDR1 is SSHAT, CDR2 FNYEAQ, per germline (reference sequence). This CDR3 contains 16 residues. The ends lost 2 bases at V and 0 bases at J; junction bases unmatched: 4. The CDR3 DNA follows: TGTGCCAGCAGCTTATCTACTAGCGGGTACCAAGAGACCCAGTACTTC. Translated, it gives CASSLSTSGYQETQYF.

The rearrangement links TRBV7-6 to TRBJ2-7, with D hard to call. Germline V gene sequence: CDR1 SGHVS, CDR2 FNYEAQ. Trimming stripped 5 bases from V and 4 bases from J, with 12 bases between. This CDR3 contains 13 residues. CDR3 coding DNA: TGTGCCAGCAGCACGACCGAGGCGTACGAGCAGTACTTC. It translates to CASSTTEAYEQYF.

The chain is built from TRBV20-1 and TRBJ2-7; weak D call: TRBD2 (6 bases). This CDR3 region has 11 residues. CDR1 is DFQATT and CDR2 is SNEGSKA in the germline V gene (reference sequence). V was cut by 3 bases and J by 4 bases, with 7 bases left in between. CDR3 nucleotides: TGCAGTGCTAGGCGGGGATACGAGCAGTACTTC. This sequence encodes CSARRGYEQYF.

The V and J genes are TRBV7-2 and TRBJ2-3; D possibly matches TRBD1 or TRBD2 (6 bases each). CDR1 and CDR2 (germline): SGHTA, FQGNSA. The CDR3 contains 15 residues. Deletions cut 2 bases from V and 3 bases from J, with 12 bases between. The CDR3 protein is CASSLLGGMTDTQYF. CDR3 DNA: TGTGCCAGCAGCTTATTGGGGGGCATGACAGATACGCAGTATTTT.

V is TRBV7-6 and J is TRBJ1-4; a weak D match, TRBD1 (5 bases). This CDR3 contains 15 residues. Germline assignment: CDR1 SGHVS and CDR2 FNYEAQ. Between the trimmed V and J ends, which lost 1 base and 3 bases, there was a span of 9 bases. CDR3: CASSLGWDPNEKLFF. CDR3 DNA sequence: TGTGCCAGCAGCTTAGGGTGGGACCCTAATGAAAAACTGTTTTTT.

The chain employs TRBV5-8 and TRBJ1-5; TRBD1 might be the D (5 bases). The CDR3 has 13 amino acids. Trimming stripped 3 bases from V and 6 bases from J, with 10 bases between. Germline CDR1 and CDR2: SGHTS and YDEGEE. The CDR3 coding sequence is TGTGCCAGCAGCTCGCGAGGGACTCAGCCCCAGCATTTT. Translated, it gives CASSSRGTQPQHF.

This clone was observed a single time. The chain recombines TRBV5-1 with TRBJ2-5; D gene unclear. The CDR3 extends over 13 amino acids. The V and J ends lost 4 bases and 4 bases respectively, with 11 bases between them. Germline CDR1 SGHRS, CDR2 YFSETQ. CDR3 in DNA: TGCGCCAGCAGCCTGGGTATCTCAGAGACCCAGTACTTC. This sequence encodes CASSLGISETQYF.